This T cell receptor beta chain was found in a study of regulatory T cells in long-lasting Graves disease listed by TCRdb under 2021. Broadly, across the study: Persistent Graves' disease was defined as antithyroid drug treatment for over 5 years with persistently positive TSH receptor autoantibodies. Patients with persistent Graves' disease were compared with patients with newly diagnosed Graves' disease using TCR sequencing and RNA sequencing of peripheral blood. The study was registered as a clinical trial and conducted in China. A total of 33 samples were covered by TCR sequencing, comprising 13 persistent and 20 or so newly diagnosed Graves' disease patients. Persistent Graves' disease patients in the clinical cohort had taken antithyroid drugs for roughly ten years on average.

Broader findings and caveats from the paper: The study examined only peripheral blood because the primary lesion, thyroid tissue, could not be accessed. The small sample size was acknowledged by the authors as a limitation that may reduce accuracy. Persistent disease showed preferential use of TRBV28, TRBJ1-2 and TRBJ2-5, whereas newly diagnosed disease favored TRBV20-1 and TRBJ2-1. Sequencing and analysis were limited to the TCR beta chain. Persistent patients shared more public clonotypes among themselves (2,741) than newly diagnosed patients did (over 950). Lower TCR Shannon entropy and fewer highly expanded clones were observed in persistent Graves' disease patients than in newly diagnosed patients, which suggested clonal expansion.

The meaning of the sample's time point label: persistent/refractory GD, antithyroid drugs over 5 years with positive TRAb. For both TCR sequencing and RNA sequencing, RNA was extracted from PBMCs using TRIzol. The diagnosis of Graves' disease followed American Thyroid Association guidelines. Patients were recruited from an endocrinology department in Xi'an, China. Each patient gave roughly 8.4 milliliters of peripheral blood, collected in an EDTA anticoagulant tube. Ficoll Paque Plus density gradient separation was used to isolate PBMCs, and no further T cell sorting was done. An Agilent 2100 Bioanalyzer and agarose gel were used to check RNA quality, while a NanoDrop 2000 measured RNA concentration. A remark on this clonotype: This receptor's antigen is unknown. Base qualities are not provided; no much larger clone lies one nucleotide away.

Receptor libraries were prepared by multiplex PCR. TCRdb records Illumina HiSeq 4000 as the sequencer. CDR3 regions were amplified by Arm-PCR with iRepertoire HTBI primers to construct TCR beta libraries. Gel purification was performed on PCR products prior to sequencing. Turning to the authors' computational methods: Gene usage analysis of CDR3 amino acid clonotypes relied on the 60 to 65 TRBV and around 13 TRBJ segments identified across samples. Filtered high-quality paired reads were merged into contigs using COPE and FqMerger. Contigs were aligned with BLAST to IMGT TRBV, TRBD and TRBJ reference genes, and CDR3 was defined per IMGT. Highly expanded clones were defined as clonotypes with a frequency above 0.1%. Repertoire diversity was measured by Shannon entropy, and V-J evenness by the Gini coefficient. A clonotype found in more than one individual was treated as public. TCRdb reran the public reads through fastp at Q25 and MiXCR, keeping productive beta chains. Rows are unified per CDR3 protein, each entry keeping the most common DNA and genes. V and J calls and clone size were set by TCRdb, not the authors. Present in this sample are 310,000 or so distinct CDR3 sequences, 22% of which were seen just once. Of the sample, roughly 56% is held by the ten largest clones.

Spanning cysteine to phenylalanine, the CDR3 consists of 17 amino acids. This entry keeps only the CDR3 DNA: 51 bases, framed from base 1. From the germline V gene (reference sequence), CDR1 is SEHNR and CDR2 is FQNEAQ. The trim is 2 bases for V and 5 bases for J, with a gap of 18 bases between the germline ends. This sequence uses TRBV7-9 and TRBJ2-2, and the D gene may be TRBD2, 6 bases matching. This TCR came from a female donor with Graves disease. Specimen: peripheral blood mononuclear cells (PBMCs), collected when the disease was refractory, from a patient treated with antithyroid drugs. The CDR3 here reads CASSLWQGGTRTGELFF. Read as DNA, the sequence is TGTGCCAGCAGCTTATGGCAGGGAGGAACAAGGACCGGGGAGCTGTTTTTT.